These 10 T cell receptor beta chains share one sample of origin, sequenced in a study of blood T cell repertoires in COVID-19 (dated by TCRdb to 2019 to 2021). Receptor libraries were prepared by the immunoSEQ multiplex PCR assay. As stored in TCRdb, this immuneACCESS dataset retains in-frame rearrangements with V and J assigned. A fraction of the clones does not appear; measured against another copy, unresolved V genes explain less than half of the discrepancy, and the remainder lacks a known reason. The sample table shows more than 200,000 clones, and about 85% are seen once. Over 6% of the sample belongs to the ten largest clones. The specimen sequenced was PBMCs or T cells enriched from blood (not recorded which). Source of these receptors: a woman in her twenties or thirties with acute COVID-19.

This chain links TRBV9 with TRBJ1-3, with 7 bases that match TRBD1. The ends lost 2 bases at V and 0 bases at J; junction bases unmatched: 17. Per the germline V gene, CDR1 is SGDLS and CDR2 is YYNGEE. The CDR3 totals 20 residues. The CDR3 spells CASSVGPTPSTGHSGNTIYF. CDR3 DNA sequence: TGTGCCAGCAGCGTGGGGCCCACCCCCTCGACAGGGCACTCTGGAAACACCATATATTTT.

The chain employs TRBV19 and TRBJ2-7, with 9 nucleotides matching TRBD1. V was clipped by 7 bases and J by 3 bases; unmatched bases: 4. This CDR3 is built from 13 residues. CDR1 and CDR2 from the germline V gene are LNHDA and SQIVND (reference sequence). In nucleotides, the CDR3 is TGTGCCAGTAATCAGGACAGGGGCTACGAGCAGTACTTC. Translating gives CASNQDRGYEQYF.

This chain links TRBV28 with TRBJ2-1, with D perhaps matching TRBD2 (5 bases). CDR3 length equals 14 residues. CDR1 is MDHEN, CDR2 SYDVKM, per germline. V was shortened by 2 bases and J by 5 bases, with 10 bases between the two germline ends. The CDR3 is CASSLTNGDNEQFF. CDR3 nucleotide sequence: TGTGCCAGCAGTTTAACGAACGGGGACAATGAGCAGTTCTTC.

The chain recombines TRBV19 with TRBJ2-2, with D uncertain. Germline assignment: CDR1 LNHDA and CDR2 SQIVND (reference sequence). Between the trimmed V and J ends, which lost 5 bases and 6 bases, there was a span of 16 bases. The CDR3 has 15 residues. The CDR3 region has the DNA TGTGCCAGTAGTGTTTCTATACGAGGATCCGGGGAGCTGTTTTTT. As protein: CASSVSIRGSGELFF.

The rearrangement joins TRBV19 to TRBJ2-5, with a tentative D call TRBD2 (5 bases). V was cut by 6 bases and J by 7 bases, with 27 bases left in between. Germline lookup yields CDR1 LNHDA and CDR2 SQIVND (reference sequence). The CDR3 totals 17 residues. In DNA form, the CDR3 reads TGTGCCAGTAGCCCAGGCGAGGGTCTGAGGCAAGTAGGGACCCAGTACTTC. This sequence encodes CASSPGEGLRQVGTQYF.

The chain recombines TRBV24-1 with TRBJ1-2; TRBD1 might be the D (6 bases). The germline V gene encodes CDR1 KGHDR and CDR2 SFDVKD. CDR3 length: 17 amino acids. The ends were cut back, 4 bases at V and 4 bases at J, with 21 bases in the middle. This CDR3 is CATSDLRPKGGSYGYTF. CDR3 DNA: TGTGCCACCAGTGACTTAAGGCCGAAAGGGGGTAGCTATGGCTACACCTTC.

The chain carries TRBV3-1 (or the pseudogene TRBV3-2) and TRBJ2-1; 8 nucleotides agree with TRBD1. The CDR3 covers 15 residues. CDR1 LGHDT and CDR2 YNNKEL come from the germline V gene (reference sequence). V lost 3 bases to trimming and J lost 13 bases; unmatched junction nucleotides: 14. CDR3 residues: CASSHAGGALVFQFF. For the CDR3, the DNA is TGTGCCAGCAGCCACGCAGGGGGCGCCTTGGTTTTCCAGTTCTTC.

V and J are TRBV14 and TRBJ2-7, with TRBD2 identical over 8 bases. The trim removed 5 bases at V and 0 bases at J, leaving 9 bases unmatched. Germline-derived CDR1 and CDR2 are SGHDN and FVKESK. This CDR3 comprises 16 residues. The CDR3 loop is CASSGARGGPSYEQYF. For the CDR3, the DNA is TGTGCCAGCAGCGGGGCACGGGGGGGCCCCTCCTACGAGCAGTACTTC.

This sequence joins TRBV20-1 and TRBJ1-1; 7 nucleotides line up with TRBD1. The germline gives CDR1 DFQATT, CDR2 SNEGSKA (reference sequence). The CDR3 spans 14 residues. The V and J ends lost 3 bases and 0 bases, in that order; junction bases with no gene match: 4. The CDR3 loop reads CSASEGQMNTEAFF. CDR3 bases: TGCAGTGCTAGTGAGGGACAGATGAACACTGAAGCTTTCTTT.

The J gene is TRBJ2-1, the V gene TRBV7-3; 8 positions match TRBD2. CDR1 and CDR2 (germline): SGHTA, FQGTGA. The CDR3 has 15 residues. V gave up 1 base and J gave up 4 bases; unmatched junction bases: 3. The CDR3 DNA sequence: TGTGCCAGCAGCTTAAACGGGGGGGCTTACAATGAGCAGTTCTTC. Protein: CASSLNGGAYNEQFF.